This TCR beta chain derives from a study of PD-1 blockade in classical Hodgkin lymphoma. Overall study findings and caveats: According to reports, newly diagnosed patients had lower baseline TCR diversity than healthy donors, and relapsed/refractory patients had lower baseline TCR diversity still. Baseline diversity was lower in partial responders and progressors than complete responders.

Libraries were prepared by immunoSEQ multiplex PCR; TCRdb keeps only in-frame clonotypes and omits some of them. Of 20,000 or so clones listed, 80% were seen once; the top ten hold around 7.2%. Germline V gene data show CDR1 as MDHEN and CDR2 as SYDVKM. The CDR3 totals 15 residues. V lost 7 bases and J 3 bases, leaving 16 bases between the germline ends. Noted time point: cycle 4 day 1 (C4D1), after 6 weeks of nivolumab. All patients relapsed after autologous stem cell transplantation, and brentuximab vedotin exposure varied. About this clone: Antigen: not known.

This clonotype originated in a human donor with classical Hodgkin lymphoma. The specimen comprised peripheral blood mononuclear cells (PBMCs), sampled before the fourth cycle of nivolumab. The V call is TRBV28, the J call TRBJ1-5, with a weak D call TRBD1 (5 bases). The CDR3 loop is CASTLGRPLNQPQHF. The DNA of the CDR3 is TGTGCCAGCACCCTGGGGCGGCCCCTCAATCAGCCCCAGCATTTT.